These 14 T cell receptor beta chains were sequenced from one sample in a study of identical twins. A single record per CDR3 protein comes from TCRdb applying MiXCR to the 5' RACE reads. There are 1.5 million to 2 million distinct CDR3 sequences in the sample; less than 40% occur only once, and 0.25% to 0.3% lies in the top ten. Sequenced input: cord blood. These receptors were obtained from a newborn girl in good health.

The chain links TRBV7-2 to TRBJ1-5; D not certain. With 1 base removed from V and 0 bases from J, the gap between germline ends came to 7 bases. The CDR3 extends over 15 amino acids. CDR1 SGHTA and CDR2 FQGNSA come from the germline V gene. This CDR3 reads CASSLGVFSNQPQHF. The CDR3 DNA follows: TGTGCCAGCAGCTTAGGGGTTTTTAGCAATCAGCCCCAGCATTTT.

V usage is TRBV20-1 and J usage is TRBJ2-1, with 16 bases that match TRBD2. CDR3 length: 19 amino acids. Germline lookup yields CDR1 DFQATT and CDR2 SNEGSKA (reference sequence). V lost 3 bases to trimming and J lost 3 bases; unmatched junction nucleotides: 11. The CDR3 bases are TGCAGTGCTAGGGGACTAGCGGGAGGGCCCTATCGCGACTACAATGAGCAGTTCTTC. Translating it yields CSARGLAGGPYRDYNEQFF.

The rearrangement uses TRBV25-1 and TRBJ1-5; unclear D gene. CDR3 length equals 12 residues. Germline CDR1 MGHDK, CDR2 SYGVNS. V lost 3 bases, J lost 9 bases, and 9 bases lay in between. The CDR3 protein is CASSEGDRPQHF. The CDR3 DNA reads TGTGCCAGCAGTGAGGGAGACCGGCCCCAGCATTTT.

The rearrangement links TRBV29-1 to TRBJ2-3; 8 nucleotides align to TRBD2. V lost 7 bases and J lost 4; bases outside the gene matches: 10. This CDR3 has 14 amino acids. Germline V gene data show CDR1 as SQVTM and CDR2 as ANQGSEA. The CDR3 is CSAGDGRGSDTQYF. CDR3 nucleotides: TGCAGCGCGGGAGACGGGAGGGGGTCAGATACGCAGTATTTT.

The chain uses TRBV10-3 and TRBJ2-1; 7 nucleotides agree with TRBD1. After removal of 8 bases from V and 10 bases from J, the junction contained 20 bases not matched to a gene. This CDR3 contains 16 residues. Germline V gene data show CDR1 as ENHRY and CDR2 as SYGVKD. The CDR3 here is CAIGNLDRDPTYEQFF. The CDR3 nucleotides read TGTGCCATCGGGAACCTAGACAGGGACCCCACCTACGAGCAGTTCTTC.

This rearrangement joins TRBV5-1 to TRBJ1-1; 9 bases match TRBD1. This CDR3 has 18 residues. Germline values: CDR1 SGHRS, CDR2 YFSETQ. With V trimmed by 0 bases and J by 3 bases, 12 bases remained unmatched. The CDR3 reads CASSLGVTGTGKDTEAFF. DNA for the CDR3: TGCGCCAGCAGCTTGGGGGTTACCGGGACAGGGAAAGACACTGAAGCTTTCTTT.

The chain couples TRBV9 to TRBJ1-2, with 11 nucleotides matching TRBD1. The V gene end was trimmed by 6 bases and the J gene end by 8 bases; junction bases not matched to a gene: 9. Germline V gene sequence: CDR1 SGDLS, CDR2 YYNGEE. The CDR3 is made up of 14 amino acids. CDR3 DNA sequence: TGTGCCAGCAACGTCGGACAGGGGGCTTACGGCTACACCTTC. It specifies CASNVGQGAYGYTF.

This clonotype has just a few counts. The chain employs TRBV11-2 and TRBJ1-4; the D is unclear. Trimming took 3 bases from V and 7 from J, leaving 12 bases between them. CDR3 length: 14 amino acids. Looked up from germline, CDR1 is SGHAT and CDR2 is FQNNGV. The CDR3 is CASSLGIRPEKLFF. In DNA form, the CDR3 reads TGTGCCAGCAGCTTGGGAATACGGCCTGAAAAACTGTTTTTT.

V and J are TRBV3-1 and TRBJ1-3, with 7 bases aligning to TRBD1. CDR3 size: 16 residues. Trimming at V came to 3 bases and at J to 2 bases, leaving 7 bases not matched to a gene. Germline lookup yields CDR1 LGHDT and CDR2 YNNKEL (reference sequence). CDR3 residues: CASSHTGQLTGNTIYF. The CDR3 coding sequence is TGTGCCAGCAGCCATACGGGACAGCTCACTGGAAACACCATATATTTT.

The sample holds a few counts of this clonotype. The chain links TRBV19 to TRBJ1-1, with D unresolved. This CDR3 is 14 amino acids long. Trimming left V 0 bases short and J 4 bases short, with 9 bases between. Germline CDR1 is LNHDA and CDR2 is SQIVND (reference sequence). As DNA, the CDR3 is TGTGCCAGTAGTATAGACCCGGGAGGCACTGAAGCTTTCTTT. Translation gives CASSIDPGGTEAFF.

This chain uses TRBV18 with TRBJ1-1; 10 bases are a match to TRBD1. The junction had 6 bases not matched to a gene; V was cut back by 8 bases and J by 3 bases. Germline loops: CDR1 KGHSH, CDR2 LQKENI. The CDR3 totals 14 residues. The CDR3 loop is CASTQTGGYTEAFF. In nucleotides, the CDR3 is TGTGCCAGCACGCAGACAGGGGGCTACACTGAAGCTTTCTTT.

The J gene is TRBJ1-1, the V gene TRBV2; a weak D match, TRBD1 (5 bases). CDR1 and CDR2 from the germline V gene are SNHLY and FYNNEI. The CDR3 totals 14 residues. Trimming pared 3 bases from V and 1 base from J, leaving 9 bases between. DNA of the CDR3: TGTGCCAGCAGTGAGGGGGAGGGGAACACTGAAGCTTTCTTT. This gives the protein CASSEGEGNTEAFF. Full variable domain (remainder filled in from reference TRBV2 and TRBJ1-1): EPEVTQTPSHQVTQMGQEVILRCVPISNHLYFYWYRQILGQKVEFLVSFYNNEISEKSEIFDDQFSVERPDGSNFTLKIRSTKLEDSAMYFCASSEGEGNTEAFFGQGTRLTVV.

V and J are TRBV29-1 and TRBJ2-7; TRBD1 matches 12 bases. The length of the CDR3 is 17 residues. Germline loops: CDR1 SQVTM, CDR2 ANQGSEA. J gave up 1 base and V 1 base, and 8 bases lay outside the gene matches. CDR3 in amino acids: CSVEVRGQGALSYEQYF. CDR3 nucleotides: TGCAGCGTTGAAGTAAGGGGACAGGGGGCCCTTTCCTACGAGCAGTACTTC.

This clonotype was detected only a few times. The chain carries TRBV5-1 and TRBJ2-7, with 9 positions matching TRBD1. CDR1 and CDR2 from the germline V gene are SGHRS and YFSETQ. The length of the CDR3 is 13 residues. V was clipped by 2 bases and J by 7 bases; unmatched bases: 4. The CDR3: CASSFGTGQEQYF. The CDR3 DNA follows: TGCGCCAGCAGCTTCGGGACAGGGCAGGAGCAGTACTTC.